This T cell receptor (beta chain) stems from a study of blood T cell repertoires in COVID-19. Per the germline V gene, CDR1 is SGHRS and CDR2 is YFSETQ. The CDR3 contains 14 residues. Deletions cut 4 bases from V and 5 bases from J, with 15 bases between. Data came from immunoSEQ multiplex PCR; TCRdb stores just in-frame clones and leaves some out. Here the sample spans around 260,000 clones, about 87% being singletons. The chain joins TRBV5-1 to TRBJ2-5; weak D call: TRBD2 (6 bases). Sequencing was done on a sample of peripheral blood. The receptor comes from a man aged 55 to 70 who had recovered from COVID-19. The CDR3 DNA is TGCGCCAGCAGCCTGACCCGCGGGGTTGAGACCCAGTACTTC. It encodes CASSLTRGVETQYF.